The sequence of this T cell receptor (beta chain) was determined in a study of beta chain features in type 1 diabetes. Study conclusions and caveats: Here, the possible influence of HLA type (on TCRB rearrangement) remained unresolved. Whatever favoring of shorter templates PCR might show would apply equally to patients and controls.

Deletions cut 6 bases from V and 4 bases from J, with 15 bases between. The CDR3 consists of 14 residues. In germline, CDR1 is LNHDA, CDR2 SQIVND (reference sequence). CD45RO/CCR7/CD25/CD127/CD95/CD27 separated CD4+ naive, central memory, regulatory and stem cell-like memory cells by sorting. All of the isolated RNA was reverse transcribed, so expressed TCRB transcripts were sequenced. The average output of naive, central memory and regulatory T cell samples was roughly 3.6 million reads. Libraries were prepared by immunoSEQ multiplex PCR; TCRdb keeps only in-frame clonotypes and omits some of them. Of just over 600,000 clones in the sample, about 16% were seen once. This clone was seen only a few times. Its antigen is not identified.

The clonotype comes from a man aged 18-30 years in good health. The V and J genes are TRBV19 and TRBJ2-5; either TRBD1 or TRBD2 may fit D (5 bases each). Sequences were obtained from naive CD4+ T cells from blood. CDR3 nucleotide sequence: TGTGCCAGTAGAGACCCGGGGACCGTAGAGACCCAGTACTTC. It translates to CASRDPGTVETQYF.